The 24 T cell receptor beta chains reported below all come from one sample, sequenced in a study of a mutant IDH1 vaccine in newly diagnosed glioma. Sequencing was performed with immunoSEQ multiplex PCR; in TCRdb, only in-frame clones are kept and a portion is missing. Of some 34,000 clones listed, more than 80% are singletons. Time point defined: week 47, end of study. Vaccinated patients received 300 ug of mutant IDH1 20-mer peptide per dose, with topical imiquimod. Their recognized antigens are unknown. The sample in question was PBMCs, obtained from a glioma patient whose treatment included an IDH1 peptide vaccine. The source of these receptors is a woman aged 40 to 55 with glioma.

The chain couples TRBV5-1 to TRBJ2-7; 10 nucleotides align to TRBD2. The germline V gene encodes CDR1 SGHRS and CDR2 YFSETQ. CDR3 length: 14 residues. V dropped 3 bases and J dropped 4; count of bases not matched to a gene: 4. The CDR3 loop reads CASSSSGRSYEQYF. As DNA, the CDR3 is TGCGCCAGCAGCTCTAGCGGGAGAAGTTACGAGCAGTACTTC.

The CDR3 loop is CAWLRNTGARRGFRETQYF. The CDR3 DNA follows: TGTGCCTGGCTGAGGAATACAGGGGCGAGACGGGGTTTTCGAGAGACCCAGTACTTC. This chain uses TRBV30 with TRBJ2-5; 7 positions agree with TRBD1. This CDR3 spans 19 amino acids. Looked up from germline, CDR1 is GTSNPN and CDR2 is SVGIG (reference sequence). J lost 4 bases, V lost 5 bases, and 25 bases had no gene match.

DNA of the CDR3: TGTGCCCCAGGGCGGGACACCTCGAACACCGGGGAGCTGTTTTTT. Protein sequence: CAPGRDTSNTGELFF. This rearrangement joins TRBV7-9 to TRBJ2-2, with D tentatively TRBD1 or TRBD2 (6 bases each). Per germline, CDR1 SEHNR and CDR2 FQNEAQ (reference sequence). Trimming took 11 bases from V and 0 from J, leaving 16 bases between them. The CDR3 is 15 amino acids.

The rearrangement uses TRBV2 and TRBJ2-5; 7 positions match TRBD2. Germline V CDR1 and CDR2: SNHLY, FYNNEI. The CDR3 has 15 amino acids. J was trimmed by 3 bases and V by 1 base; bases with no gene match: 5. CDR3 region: CASSEVGGSKETQYF. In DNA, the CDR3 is TGTGCCAGCAGTGAAGTGGGAGGGTCGAAAGAGACCCAGTACTTC.

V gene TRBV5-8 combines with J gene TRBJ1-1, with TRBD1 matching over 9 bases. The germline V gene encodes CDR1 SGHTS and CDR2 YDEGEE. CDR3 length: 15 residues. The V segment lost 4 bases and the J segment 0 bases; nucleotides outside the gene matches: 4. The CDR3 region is CASSTTGGVNTEAFF. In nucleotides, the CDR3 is TGTGCCAGCAGCACTACAGGGGGCGTGAACACTGAAGCTTTCTTT.

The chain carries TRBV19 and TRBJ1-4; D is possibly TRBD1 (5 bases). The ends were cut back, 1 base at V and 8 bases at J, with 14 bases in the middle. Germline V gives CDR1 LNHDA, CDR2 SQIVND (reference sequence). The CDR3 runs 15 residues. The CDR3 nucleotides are TGTGCCAGTAGTATAGGAGGGGTGGATAGAGAAAAACTGTTTTTT. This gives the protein CASSIGGVDREKLFF.

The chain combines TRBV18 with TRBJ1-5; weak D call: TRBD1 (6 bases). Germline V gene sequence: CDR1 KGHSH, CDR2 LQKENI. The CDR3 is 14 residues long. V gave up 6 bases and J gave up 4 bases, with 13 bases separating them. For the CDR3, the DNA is TGTGCCAGCTCCCTTAACGACAGGAATCAGCCCCAGCATTTT. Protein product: CASSLNDRNQPQHF.

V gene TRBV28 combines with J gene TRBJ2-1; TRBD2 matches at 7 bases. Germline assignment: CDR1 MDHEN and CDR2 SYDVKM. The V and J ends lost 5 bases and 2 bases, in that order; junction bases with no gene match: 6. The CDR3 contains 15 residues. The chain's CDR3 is CASSQAGRTYNEQFF. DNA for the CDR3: TGTGCCAGCAGTCAAGCGGGAAGGACCTACAATGAGCAGTTCTTC. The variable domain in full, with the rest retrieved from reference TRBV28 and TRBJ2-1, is DVKVTQSSRYLVKRTGEKVFLECVQDMDHENMFWYRQDPGLGLRLIYFSYDVKMKEKGDIPEGYSVSREKKERFSLILESASTNQTSMYLCASSQAGRTYNEQFFGPGTRLTVL.

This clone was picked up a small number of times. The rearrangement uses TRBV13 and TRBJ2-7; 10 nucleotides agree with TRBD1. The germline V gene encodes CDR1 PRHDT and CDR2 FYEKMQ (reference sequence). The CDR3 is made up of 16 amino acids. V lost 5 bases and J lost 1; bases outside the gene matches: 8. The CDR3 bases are TGTGCCAGCAGCCCCCGAGGGGGACAGGGGTCCTACGAGCAGTACTTC. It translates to CASSPRGGQGSYEQYF.

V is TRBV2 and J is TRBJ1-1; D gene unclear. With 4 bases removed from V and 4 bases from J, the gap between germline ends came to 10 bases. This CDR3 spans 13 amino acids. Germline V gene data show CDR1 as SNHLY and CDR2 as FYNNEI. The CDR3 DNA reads TGTGCCAGCAGTGTCCTACCGTCCACTGAAGCTTTCTTT. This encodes CASSVLPSTEAFF.

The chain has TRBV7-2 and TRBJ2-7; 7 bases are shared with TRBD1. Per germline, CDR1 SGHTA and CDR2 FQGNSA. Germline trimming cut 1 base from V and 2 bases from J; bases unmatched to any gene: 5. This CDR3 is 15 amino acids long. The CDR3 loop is CASSLDRQGAYEQYF. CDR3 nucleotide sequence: TGTGCCAGCAGCTTAGATCGCCAGGGGGCCTACGAGCAGTACTTC.

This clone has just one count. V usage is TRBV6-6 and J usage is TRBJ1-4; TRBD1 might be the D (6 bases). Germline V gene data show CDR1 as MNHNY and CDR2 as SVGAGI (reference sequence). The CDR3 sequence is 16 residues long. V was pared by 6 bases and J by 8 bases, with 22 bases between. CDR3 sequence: CASSSPGHPGGEKLFF. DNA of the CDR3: TGTGCCAGCAGCAGCCCGGGACATCCCGGGGGGGAAAAACTGTTTTTT.

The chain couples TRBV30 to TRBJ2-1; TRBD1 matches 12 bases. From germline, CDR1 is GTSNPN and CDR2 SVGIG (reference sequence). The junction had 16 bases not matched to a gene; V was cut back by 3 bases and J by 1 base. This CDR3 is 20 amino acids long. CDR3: CAWSLKFRDRGQGSYNEQFF. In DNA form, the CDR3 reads TGTGCCTGGAGCCTTAAGTTCCGGGACAGGGGGCAGGGGTCCTACAATGAGCAGTTCTTC.

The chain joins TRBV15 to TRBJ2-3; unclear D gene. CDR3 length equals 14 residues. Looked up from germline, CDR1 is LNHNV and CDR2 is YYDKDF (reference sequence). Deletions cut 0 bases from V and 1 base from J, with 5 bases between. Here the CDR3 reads CATSRDRGTDTQYF. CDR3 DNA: TGTGCCACCAGCAGAGATCGGGGCACAGATACGCAGTATTTT.

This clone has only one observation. CDR3 sequence reads: CASNGDRRNQETQYF. DNA for the CDR3: TGTGCCAGCAACGGGGACCGGCGCAACCAAGAGACCCAGTACTTC. The rearrangement joins TRBV2 to TRBJ2-5; perhaps D is TRBD1 or TRBD2 (5 bases each). Trimming cost V 7 bases and J 0 bases, with 15 bases left between them. Germline CDR1 reads SNHLY; CDR2 reads FYNNEI. The CDR3 extends over 15 amino acids.

CDR3 bases: TGCGCCAGCAGCCAAGACCAGGGCACTGAAGCTTTCTTT. Residues: CASSQDQGTEAFF. The rearrangement uses TRBV4-3 and TRBJ1-1; maybe TRBD1 (5 bases). Germline CDR1 and CDR2: LGHNA and YSLEER. The germline V and J ends were trimmed by 0 bases and 4 bases, with 6 bases remaining between them. The CDR3 length is 13 residues.

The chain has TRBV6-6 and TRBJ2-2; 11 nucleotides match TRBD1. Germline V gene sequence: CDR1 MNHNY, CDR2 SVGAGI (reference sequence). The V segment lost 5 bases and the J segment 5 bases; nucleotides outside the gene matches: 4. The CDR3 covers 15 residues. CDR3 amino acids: CASSTGTGGTGELFF. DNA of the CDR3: TGTGCCAGCAGTACCGGGACAGGGGGGACCGGGGAGCTGTTTTTT.

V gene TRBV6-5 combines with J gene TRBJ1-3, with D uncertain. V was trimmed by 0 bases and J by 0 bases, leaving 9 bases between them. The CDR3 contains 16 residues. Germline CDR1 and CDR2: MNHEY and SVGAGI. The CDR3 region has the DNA TGTGCCAGCAGTTACTCTCGGGAAAGCTCTGGAAACACCATATATTTT. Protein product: CASSYSRESSGNTIYF.

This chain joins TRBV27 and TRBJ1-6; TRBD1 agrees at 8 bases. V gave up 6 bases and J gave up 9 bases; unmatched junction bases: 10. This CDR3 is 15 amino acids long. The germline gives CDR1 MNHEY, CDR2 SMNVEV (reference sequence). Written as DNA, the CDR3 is TGTGCCAGCAGGAACGGACAGGGCGGCGCTTCACCCCTCCACTTT. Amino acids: CASRNGQGGASPLHF.

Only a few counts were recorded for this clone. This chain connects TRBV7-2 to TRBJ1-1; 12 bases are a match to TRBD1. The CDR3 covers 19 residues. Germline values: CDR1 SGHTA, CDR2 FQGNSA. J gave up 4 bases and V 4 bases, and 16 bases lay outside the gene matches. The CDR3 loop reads CASSSARWDRGRWSTEAFF. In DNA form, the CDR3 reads TGTGCCAGCAGCTCCGCTCGTTGGGACAGGGGGCGATGGAGCACTGAAGCTTTCTTT.

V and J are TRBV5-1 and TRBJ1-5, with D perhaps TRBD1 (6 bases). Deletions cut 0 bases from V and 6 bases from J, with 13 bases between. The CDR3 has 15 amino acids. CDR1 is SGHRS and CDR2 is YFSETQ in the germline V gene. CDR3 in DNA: TGCGCCAGCAGCTTGGATGGGGGCAGGGGTCAGCCCCAGCATTTT. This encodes CASSLDGGRGQPQHF.

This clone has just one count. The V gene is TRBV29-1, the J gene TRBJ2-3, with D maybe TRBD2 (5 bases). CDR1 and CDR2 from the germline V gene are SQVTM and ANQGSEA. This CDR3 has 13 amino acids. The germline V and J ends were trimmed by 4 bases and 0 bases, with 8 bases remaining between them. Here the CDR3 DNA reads TGCAGCGTTGCGCGGGCTAGCACAGATACGCAGTATTTT. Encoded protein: CSVARASTDTQYF.

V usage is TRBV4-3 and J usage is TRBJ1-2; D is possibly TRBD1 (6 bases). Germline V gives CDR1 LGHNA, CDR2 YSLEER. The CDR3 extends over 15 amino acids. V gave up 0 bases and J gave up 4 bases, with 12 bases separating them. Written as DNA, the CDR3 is TGCGCCAGCAGCCAAGAGTCCGGACAGAGCTATGGCTACACCTTC. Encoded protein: CASSQESGQSYGYTF.

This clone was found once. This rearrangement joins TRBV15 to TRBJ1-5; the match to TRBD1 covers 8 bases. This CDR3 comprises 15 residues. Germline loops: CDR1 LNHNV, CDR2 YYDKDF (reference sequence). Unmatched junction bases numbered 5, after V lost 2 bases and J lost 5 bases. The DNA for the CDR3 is TGTGCCACCAGCAGATGGGGACAGGAGCATCAGCCCCAGCATTTT. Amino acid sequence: CATSRWGQEHQPQHF.